These 29 T cell receptor beta chains were sequenced from one sample in a study of beta chain features in type 1 diabetes. Investigators reverse transcribed all isolated RNA, so they sequenced expressed TCRB transcripts. Sequenced by immunoSEQ multiplex PCR; TCRdb stores in-frame clones only, minus some. Here the sample spans roughly 240,000 clones, roughly an eighth being singletons. Material for sequencing was naive CD4+ T cells from blood. The receptors stem from a middle-aged woman in good health.

The chain employs TRBV5-1 and TRBJ2-1, with TRBD2 matching 7 bases. The germline V gene has CDR1 SGHRS and CDR2 YFSETQ. V gave up 1 base and J gave up 2 bases; unmatched junction bases: 6. The CDR3 length is 16 residues. The CDR3 DNA reads TGCGCCAGCAGCTTGCGAGCGGGACTTACCTACAATGAGCAGTTCTTC. Translation gives CASSLRAGLTYNEQFF.

The rearrangement uses TRBV7-9 and TRBJ2-1, with 7 bases matching TRBD2. With V trimmed by 5 bases and J by 6 bases, 16 bases remained unmatched. The CDR3 extends over 17 amino acids. CDR1 is SEHNR, CDR2 FQNEAQ, per germline (reference sequence). Here the CDR3 DNA reads TGTGCCAGCAGCCGGGGGGTTGGGGCTGGAGACACCAATGAGCAGTTCTTC. Translated: CASSRGVGAGDTNEQFF.

This clone turned up a few times. The J gene is TRBJ1-4, the V gene TRBV7-2; D gene ambiguous. V lost 5 bases to trimming and J lost 8 bases, with 15 bases between them. This CDR3 is built from 14 residues. Germline loops: CDR1 SGHTA, CDR2 FQGNSA. Here the CDR3 reads CASSRTALGEKLFF. CDR3 coding DNA: TGTGCCAGCAGCAGGACTGCCTTGGGGGAAAAACTGTTTTTT.

The chain links TRBV9 to TRBJ2-7, with D uncertain. The CDR3 totals 15 residues. Trimming removed 4 bases from V and 4 bases from J, with 18 bases in between. The germline V gene encodes CDR1 SGDLS and CDR2 YYNGEE. The CDR3 DNA sequence: TGTGCCAGCAGCCCAGCGCCGGGTGGTAGGTACGAGCAGTACTTC. It encodes CASSPAPGGRYEQYF.

CDR3 DNA sequence: TGTGCCAGCAGTTACGGGTCTAGTGTAAGCTCCTACGAGCAGTACTTC. Translated, it gives CASSYGSSVSSYEQYF. The chain recombines TRBV6-5 with TRBJ2-7; D gene uncertain. CDR1 is MNHEY and CDR2 is SVGAGI in the germline V gene. V lost 2 bases and J 0 bases, leaving 14 bases between the germline ends. The CDR3 runs 16 residues.

The chain recombines TRBV4-2 with TRBJ2-1; D remains unclear. CDR1 and CDR2 (germline): LGHNA, YNFKEQ. Trimming removed 6 bases at V and 8 bases at J, with 11 bases between. This CDR3 is built from 12 residues. The CDR3 protein is CASSPGRDEQFF. The CDR3 DNA follows: TGTGCCAGCAGTCCAGGCCGCGATGAGCAGTTCTTC.

V is TRBV11-2 and J is TRBJ2-3; D possibly corresponds to TRBD2 (7 bases). The germline V and J ends were trimmed by 7 bases and 6 bases, with 20 bases remaining between them. CDR1 is SGHAT and CDR2 is FQNNGV in the germline V gene. There are 15 residues in the CDR3. The CDR3 DNA reads as TGTGCCAGCATCCGGTGGGGGGGGCCCTCGGATACGCAGTATTTT. Translated, it gives CASIRWGGPSDTQYF.

This clone has just a few counts. The CDR3 region is CASSQTTLMGGGYTF. The CDR3 region has the DNA TGCGCCAGCAGCCAAACGACACTCATGGGGGGTGGCTACACCTTC. The chain joins TRBV4-1 to TRBJ1-2, with D possibly TRBD1 on 5 matching bases. Looked up from germline, CDR1 is MGHRA and CDR2 is YSYEKL. This CDR3 has 15 residues. V lost 2 bases and J 7 bases, leaving 17 bases between the germline ends.

This sequence joins TRBV5-1 and TRBJ1-5; TRBD1 might be the D (5 bases). Per germline, CDR1 SGHRS and CDR2 YFSETQ. V was pared by 1 base and J by 0 bases, with 8 bases between. This CDR3 spans 15 amino acids. The CDR3 protein is CASSLQGNSNQPQHF. The CDR3 DNA is TGCGCCAGCAGCTTGCAGGGTAATAGCAATCAGCCCCAGCATTTT. Full variable domain (remainder filled in from reference TRBV5-1 and TRBJ1-5): KAGVTQTPRYLIKTRGQQVTLSCSPISGHRSVSWYQQTPGQGLQFLFEYFSETQRNKGNFPGRFSGRQFSNSRSEMNVSTLELGDSALYLCASSLQGNSNQPQHFGDGTRLSIL.

J is TRBJ1-6 and V is TRBV9, with D possibly TRBD1 on 5 matching bases. V gave up 0 bases and J gave up 5 bases, with 12 bases separating them. Germline V CDR1 and CDR2: SGDLS, YYNGEE. The CDR3 covers 16 residues. The CDR3 reads CASSVGIGANNSPLHF. The CDR3 nucleotides are TGTGCCAGCAGCGTAGGAATAGGGGCGAATAATTCACCCCTCCACTTT.

This clone has only a few counts. The chain joins TRBV5-1 to TRBJ2-1; maybe TRBD2 (6 bases). The CDR3 sequence is 12 residues long. Trimming removed 4 bases from V and 6 bases from J, with 8 bases in between. Germline assignment: CDR1 SGHRS and CDR2 YFSETQ. The CDR3 sequence: CASSVGSNEQFF. The DNA of the CDR3 is TGCGCCAGCAGCGTCGGGAGCAATGAGCAGTTCTTC. Complete variable domain (other parts from reference TRBV5-1 and TRBJ2-1): KAGVTQTPRYLIKTRGQQVTLSCSPISGHRSVSWYQQTPGQGLQFLFEYFSETQRNKGNFPGRFSGRQFSNSRSEMNVSTLELGDSALYLCASSVGSNEQFFGPGTRLTVL.

This clone was picked up a small number of times. This sequence joins TRBV19 and TRBJ1-6, with 7 bases lining up with TRBD1. The germline CDR1 and CDR2 sequences are LNHDA and SQIVND (reference sequence). V was pared by 7 bases and J by 6 bases, with 6 bases of the junction left unmatched. The CDR3 totals 14 residues. The CDR3 DNA follows: TGTGCCAGTACGGTGACAGGGTCTAATTCACCCCTCCACTTT. Amino acid sequence: CASTVTGSNSPLHF.

This clone showed up many times. The V call is TRBV14, the J call TRBJ2-2; D is perhaps TRBD2 (5 bases). Germline CDR1 is SGHDN and CDR2 is FVKESK. This CDR3 is built from 14 residues. Trimming stripped 6 bases from V and 4 bases from J, with 12 bases between. The CDR3 DNA reads as TGTGCCAGCAGGACCGGGGTGACCACCGGGGAGCTGTTTTTT. Its translation: CASRTGVTTGELFF.

The rearrangement joins TRBV5-1 to TRBJ2-1; tentative D call: TRBD1 (6 bases). The CDR3 loop spans 15 amino acids. V shed 2 bases and J shed 0 bases, with 9 bases lying between them. The V gene's germline CDR1 is SGHRS and CDR2 YFSETQ. CDR3 amino acids: CASSLGTSSYNEQFF. DNA of the CDR3: TGCGCCAGCAGCTTAGGGACAAGCTCCTACAATGAGCAGTTCTTC.

The chain has TRBV6-5 and TRBJ2-1; 7 bases are a match to TRBD2. Germline V CDR1 and CDR2: MNHEY, SVGAGI. V lost 5 bases to trimming and J lost 6 bases; unmatched junction nucleotides: 7. The CDR3 covers 14 residues. CDR3 coding DNA: TGTGCCAGCAGTAGGACTAGTCACGGCAATGAGCAGTTCTTC. This translates into CASSRTSHGNEQFF.

This rearrangement joins TRBV23-1 to TRBJ2-2; D uncertain. TRBV23-1 is identified as an open reading frame with a role that is uncertain. The V gene lost 2 bases and the J gene lost 0 bases, with 16 bases spanning the gap. This CDR3 has 18 residues. The CDR3 sequence is CASSQRLLNPANTGELFF. CDR3 nucleotide sequence: TGCGCCAGCAGTCAAAGGCTACTAAACCCCGCGAACACCGGGGAGCTGTTTTTT.

This sequence joins TRBV11-2 and TRBJ2-6; 9 bases are a match to TRBD1. J gave up 0 bases and V 3 bases, and 6 bases lay outside the gene matches. The CDR3 loop spans 18 amino acids. Per the germline V gene, CDR1 is SGHAT and CDR2 is FQNNGV. The CDR3 DNA reads as TGTGCCAGCAGCTTCCGGACAGGGGTTACCTCTGGGGCCAACGTCCTGACTTTC. The encoded protein is CASSFRTGVTSGANVLTF.

The chain is built from TRBV5-4 and TRBJ2-5, with 9 bases matching TRBD2. In germline, CDR1 is SGHNT, CDR2 YYREEE (reference sequence). The CDR3 is 17 amino acids. V was pared by 1 base and J by 1 base, with 8 bases of the junction left unmatched. The CDR3 bases are TGTGCCAGCAGCTTGTATGGTAGGCGGGGGGGCCAAGAGACCCAGTACTTC. This translates into CASSLYGRRGGQETQYF.

This clone was observed a handful of times. V usage is TRBV28 and J usage is TRBJ1-5, with D unresolved. This CDR3 region has 14 residues. Trimming removed 7 bases at V and 3 bases at J, with 13 bases between. Germline values: CDR1 MDHEN, CDR2 SYDVKM. Here the CDR3 DNA reads TGTGCCAGCATCCCGGGAAGCTTCAATCAGCCCCAGCATTTT. It is translated as CASIPGSFNQPQHF. Supplemented by reference TRBV28 and TRBJ1-5, the full variable domain reads DVKVTQSSRYLVKRTGEKVFLECVQDMDHENMFWYRQDPGLGLRLIYFSYDVKMKEKGDIPEGYSVSREKKERFSLILESASTNQTSMYLCASIPGSFNQPQHFGDGTRLSIL.

This sequence joins TRBV18 and TRBJ1-4; D not certain. The germline V and J ends were trimmed by 1 base and 8 bases, with 11 bases remaining between them. CDR1 KGHSH and CDR2 LQKENI come from the germline V gene. The CDR3 length is 14 residues. In DNA form, the CDR3 reads TGTGCCAGCTCACCACGGGCGCGCCCAGAAAAACTGTTTTTT. Translating gives CASSPRARPEKLFF. Drawing the rest from reference TRBV18 and TRBJ1-4, the complete variable domain is NAGVMQNPRHLVRRRGQEARLRCSPMKGHSHVYWYRQLPEEGLKFMVYLQKENIIDESGMPKERFSAEFPKEGPSILRIQQVVRGDSAAYFCASSPRARPEKLFFGSGTQLSVL.

This clone has more than one count but fewer than ten. The chain couples TRBV6-5 to TRBJ1-1; D not certain. Trimming pared 7 bases from V and 7 bases from J, leaving 16 bases between. The CDR3 length is 13 residues. CDR1 is MNHEY, CDR2 SVGAGI, per germline. CDR3 in amino acids: CASIPPWAGEAFF. For the CDR3, the DNA is TGTGCCAGCATACCCCCCTGGGCGGGTGAAGCTTTCTTT.

The V call is TRBV10-2, the J call TRBJ2-7; D unclear. Germline CDR1 reads WSHSY; CDR2 reads SAAADI. The CDR3 is 13 amino acids. Trimming took off 3 bases at V and 2 bases at J, with 8 bases between the two ends. The CDR3 nucleotides read TGCGCCAGCAGTGATCAGGCCCCCTACGAGCAGTACTTC. It encodes CASSDQAPYEQYF.

This clone was counted between two and nine times. The J gene is TRBJ2-7, the V gene TRBV20-1; D call uncertain. The CDR3 spans 11 residues. CDR1 and CDR2 from the germline V gene are DFQATT and SNEGSKA (reference sequence). V was clipped by 6 bases and J by 5 bases, with 11 bases between them. The CDR3 sequence: CSAKLIHEQYF. The CDR3 DNA reads TGCAGTGCCAAGCTAATCCACGAGCAGTACTTC.

There are a few counts of this clone. The J gene is TRBJ1-5, the V gene TRBV7-9, with 9 bases fitting TRBD1. V shed 5 bases and J 1 base; nucleotides not matched to a gene: 9. This CDR3 contains 17 residues. Germline-derived CDR1 and CDR2 are SEHNR and FQNEAQ (reference sequence). CDR3 region: CASSTGQGLGSNQPQHF. In DNA, the CDR3 is TGTGCCAGCAGCACTGGACAGGGGCTTGGGAGCAATCAGCCCCAGCATTTT.

The J gene is TRBJ1-2, the V gene TRBV6-5, with 7 bases identical to TRBD1. Germline CDR1 reads MNHEY; CDR2 reads SVGAGI. The length of the CDR3 is 16 residues. V gave up 4 bases and J gave up 8 bases; unmatched junction bases: 16. Written as DNA, the CDR3 is TGTGCCAGCAGTTCCTCCCCCCCGACAGGGAGCGGCGGCTACACCTTC. Translated, it gives CASSSSPPTGSGGYTF.

The chain has TRBV9 and TRBJ2-5; no definite D call. The germline V and J ends were trimmed by 0 bases and 0 bases, with 6 bases remaining between them. The CDR3 contains 14 residues. Looked up from germline, CDR1 is SGDLS and CDR2 is YYNGEE. The DNA for the CDR3 is TGTGCCAGCAGCGTAGGGCAATACCAAGAGACCCAGTACTTC. This codes for CASSVGQYQETQYF. The variable domain in full, with the rest retrieved from reference TRBV9 and TRBJ2-5, is DSGVTQTPKHLITATGQRVTLRCSPRSGDLSVYWYQQSLDQGLQFLIQYYNGEERAKGNILERFSAQQFPDLHSELNLSSLELGDSALYFCASSVGQYQETQYFGPGTRLLVL.

The chain employs TRBV9 and TRBJ1-2, with 7 nucleotides matching TRBD1. CDR3 size: 12 residues. V dropped 10 bases and J dropped 4; count of bases not matched to a gene: 7. Looked up from germline, CDR1 is SGDLS and CDR2 is YYNGEE. The CDR3 DNA reads as TGTGCCTCAGCGAGACAGGGCTATGGCTACACCTTC. It codes for CASARQGYGYTF. Supplemented by reference TRBV9 and TRBJ1-2, the full variable domain reads DSGVTQTPKHLITATGQRVTLRCSPRSGDLSVYWYQQSLDQGLQFLIQYYNGEERAKGNILERFSAQQFPDLHSELNLSSLELGDSALYFCASARQGYGYTFGSGTRLTVV.

The chain has TRBV7-2 and TRBJ2-4, with 7 bases aligning to TRBD1. Germline V lookup: CDR1 SGHTA, CDR2 FQGNSA. CDR3 length equals 13 residues. V gave up 5 bases and J gave up 7 bases; unmatched junction bases: 5. CDR3 sequence (DNA): TGTGCCAGCAGCCGCGGACAGGAGAACATTCAGTACTTC. Amino acid sequence: CASSRGQENIQYF.

This clone was recorded a few times. The V and J genes are TRBV6-1 and TRBJ1-2, with D tentatively TRBD1 (5 bases). Trimming left V 5 bases short and J 14 bases short, with 18 bases between. CDR3 length: 12 residues. The germline V gene has CDR1 MNHNS and CDR2 SASEGT. The CDR3 protein is CASSLMAGRRTF. CDR3 DNA: TGTGCCAGCAGTCTTATGGCAGGGCGGAGAACCTTC.